The sequence of this T cell receptor (beta chain) was determined in a study of cytomegalovirus exposure and HLA in healthy donors. For this clone: Its antigen is not known.

Use of 60 Vbeta and 13 Jbeta primers characterized the PCR. Sequencing used immunoSEQ multiplex PCR; TCRdb keeps in-frame clones, though not all of them. The repertoire table contains approximately 110,000 clones. Overall study results and limits: Confirmation was obtained in vitro that a few CMV-associated chains are specific for CMV antigens. TCR beta sequences numbering around 15,000 were associated with HLA alleles at 0.05 false discovery rate in a later analysis. Relative to the approximately 700-donor mean, N-insertions were reportedly fewer in an Asian-associated ancestry cluster in a later analysis.

V trimming: 3 bases; J trimming: 7 bases; junction bases outside the gene matches: 7. The germline V gene has CDR1 MDHEN and CDR2 SYDVKM. The length of the CDR3 is 16 residues. The chain has TRBV28 and TRBJ2-4; TRBD2 matches 12 bases. The receptor was isolated from a young man in good health and CMV-seronegative. Sequences were obtained from PBMCs. This CDR3 is CASSFKGLAGFNIQYF. The CDR3 region has the DNA TGTGCCAGCAGTTTCAAGGGACTAGCGGGTTTTAACATTCAGTACTTC.